The 5 T cell receptor beta chains below come from one sample, sequenced in a study of T cell repertoires in ileal Crohn's disease. The sample's time point: neoterminal ileum biopsy at postoperative endoscopy, about 6 months after surgery. The data were produced by immunoSEQ multiplex PCR, yet TCRdb's version contains in-frame clones alone and is incomplete. The sample has approximately 12,000 clones; about 67% are singletons. The specimen sequenced was ileal tissue. These TCRs come from an adult with Crohn's disease.

The chain employs TRBV7-9 and TRBJ2-7, with D possibly matching TRBD2 (5 bases). The germline V gene has CDR1 SEHNR and CDR2 FQNEAQ (reference sequence). V lost 1 base to trimming and J lost 11 bases, with 12 bases between them. The CDR3 runs to 12 residues. CDR3 in DNA: TGTGCCAGCAGCTTAGACAGTTTGGAGGAGTACTTC. Amino acids: CASSLDSLEEYF.

This clone was found once. The V gene is TRBV11-2, the J gene TRBJ2-7; D is ambiguous. The CDR3 runs to 14 residues. Trimming removed 3 bases from V and 0 bases from J, with 9 bases in between. Germline V lookup: CDR1 SGHAT, CDR2 FQNNGV. CDR3 nucleotide sequence: TGTGCCAGCAGCTTTACGGAGAGCTCCTACGAGCAGTACTTC. Translation: CASSFTESSYEQYF. The entire variable domain, with the rest obtained from reference TRBV11-2 and TRBJ2-7, is as follows: EAGVAQSPRYKIIEKRQSVAFWCNPISGHATLYWYQQILGQGPKLLIQFQNNGVVDDSQLPKDRFSAERLKGVDSTLKIQPAKLEDSAVYLCASSFTESSYEQYFGPGTRLTVT.

The J gene is TRBJ1-1, the V gene TRBV7-9; no firm D call. CDR1 is SEHNR and CDR2 is FQNEAQ in the germline V gene (reference sequence). Trimming left V 3 bases short and J 1 base short, with 12 bases between. This CDR3 has 15 residues. Here the CDR3 DNA reads TGTGCCAGCAGCTTCGGAGACACCCGGAACACTGAAGCTTTCTTT. It yields the protein CASSFGDTRNTEAFF.

The chain employs TRBV5-3 and TRBJ2-7; D remains unclear. TRBV5-3 qualifies as an ORF whose function is uncertain. Trimming removed 2 bases at V and 12 bases at J, with 6 bases between. The CDR3 totals 9 residues. CDR3 residues: CARSFPRYF. CDR3 coding DNA: TGTGCCAGAAGCTTTCCGAGGTACTTC.

This rearrangement joins TRBV7-3 to TRBJ2-1, with D possibly called TRBD1 or TRBD2 (5 bases each). Trimming stripped 5 bases from V and 3 bases from J, with 11 bases between. The length of the CDR3 is 14 residues. Per the germline V gene, CDR1 is SGHTA and CDR2 is FQGTGA. This CDR3 reads CASSPGPIYNEQFF. CDR3 DNA sequence: TGTGCCAGCAGCCCGGGGCCCATCTACAATGAGCAGTTCTTC.